The clone carrying this TCR beta chain showed up just a few times. The antigen is undetermined. The entry originates in a study of OX40 agonist ivuxolimab in advanced cancers. Only in-frame clones appear in the TCRdb table, and some are missing; sequencing was by immunoSEQ multiplex PCR. The table has approximately 27,000 clones, about 79% seen once. Germline values: CDR1 SEHNR, CDR2 FQNEAQ (reference sequence). This CDR3 has 13 amino acids. V shed 5 bases and J 5 bases; nucleotides not matched to a gene: 5. Overall study results and limits: Among some nonresponders, normalized T-cell clonal expansion was also low.

The specimen was CD4+ or CD8+ T cells sorted from blood, collected in a trial of the OX40 agonist ivuxolimab. This rearrangement joins TRBV7-9 to TRBJ1-2; TRBD1 matches at 7 bases. The TCR comes from an adult with an advanced solid tumor such as melanoma, head and neck, liver or kidney cancer. The CDR3 nucleotides are TGTGCCAGCAGCCGGGACAGCCCTTATGGCTACACCTTC. This sequence encodes CASSRDSPYGYTF.